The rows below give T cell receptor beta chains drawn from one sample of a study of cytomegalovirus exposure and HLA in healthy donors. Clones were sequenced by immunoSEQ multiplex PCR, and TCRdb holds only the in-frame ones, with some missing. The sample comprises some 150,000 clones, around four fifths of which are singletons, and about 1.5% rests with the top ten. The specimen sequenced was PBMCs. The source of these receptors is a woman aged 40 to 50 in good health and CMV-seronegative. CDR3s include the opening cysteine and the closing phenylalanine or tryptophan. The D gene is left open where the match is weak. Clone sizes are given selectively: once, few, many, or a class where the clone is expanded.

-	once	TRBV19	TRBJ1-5	CATSVGAGGNQPQHF	TGTGCCACATCTGTGGGGGCAGGGGGCAATCAGCCCCAGCATTTT
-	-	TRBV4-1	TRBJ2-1	CASSQDNYGGRNFQYNEQFF	TGCGCCAGCAGCCAAGATAATTACGGGGGGCGGAACTTTCAATACAATGAGCAGTTCTTC
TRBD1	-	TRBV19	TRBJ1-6	CASSSRTGDSPLHF	TGTGCCAGTAGTTCGCGGACAGGAGATTCACCCCTCCACTTT
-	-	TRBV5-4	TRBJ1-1	CASREQGSTEAFF	TGTGCCAGCAGAGAACAGGGAAGCACTGAAGCTTTCTTT
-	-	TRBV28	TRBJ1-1	CASIPRYTHSEAFF	TGTGCCAGCATCCCCAGGTATACCCACAGTGAAGCTTTCTTT
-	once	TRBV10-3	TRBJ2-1	CAISESRDNEQFF	TGTGCCATCAGTGAGTCGAGGGACAATGAGCAGTTCTTC
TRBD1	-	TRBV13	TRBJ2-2	CASCLKGNRGTTGELFF	TGTGCCAGCTGTCTTAAGGGGAACAGGGGTACCACCGGGGAGCTGTTTTTT
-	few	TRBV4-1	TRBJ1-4	CASSEPSTNEKLFF	TGCGCCAGCAGCGAGCCCTCAACTAATGAAAAACTGTTTTTT
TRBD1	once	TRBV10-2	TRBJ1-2	CASMGQGTGGYTF	TGCGCCAGCATGGGACAGGGGACGGGCGGCTACACCTTC
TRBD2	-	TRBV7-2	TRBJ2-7	CASSPSRGGAGVYEQYF	TGTGCCAGCAGCCCAAGCCGCGGGGGGGCCGGTGTATACGAGCAGTACTTC
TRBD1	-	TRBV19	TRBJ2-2	CASSGQGEISTGELFF	TGTGCCAGTAGCGGACAGGGTGAGATTTCCACCGGGGAGCTGTTTTTT
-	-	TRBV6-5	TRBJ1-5	CASRLETGGNQPQHF	TGTGCCAGCCGCTTGGAGACAGGTGGAAATCAGCCCCAGCATTTT
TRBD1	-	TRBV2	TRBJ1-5	CASSATGEVYQPQHF	TGTGCCAGCAGTGCGACAGGGGAGGTGTATCAGCCCCAGCATTTT
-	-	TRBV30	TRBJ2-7	CAWSGKEGDSSYEQYF	TGTGCCTGGAGTGGGAAGGAGGGGGACAGCTCCTACGAGCAGTACTTC
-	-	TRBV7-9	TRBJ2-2	CASSFTSDTGELFF	TGTGCCAGCAGCTTTACCTCGGACACCGGGGAGCTGTTTTTT
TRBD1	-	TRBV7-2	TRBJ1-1	CASTIERGQGITEAFF	TGTGCCAGCACCATCGAAAGGGGGCAGGGGATAACTGAAGCTTTCTTT
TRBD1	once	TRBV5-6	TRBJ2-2	CASGQGVNTGELFF	TGTGCCAGCGGACAGGGGGTGAACACCGGGGAGCTGTTTTTT
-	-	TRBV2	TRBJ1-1	CASAAYTEAFF	TGTGCCAGCGCGGCTTACACTGAAGCTTTCTTT
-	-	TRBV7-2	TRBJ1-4	CASSLGLGGEKLFF	TGTGCCAGCAGCTTAGGATTAGGGGGTGAAAAACTGTTTTTT
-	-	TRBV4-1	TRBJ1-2	CASSQSGGAYGGYTF	TGCGCCAGCAGCCAATCTGGGGGCGCGTACGGTGGCTACACCTTC
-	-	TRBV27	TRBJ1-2	CASSFRQSGGHTF	TGTGCCAGCAGTTTCAGACAGAGCGGGGGCCACACCTTC
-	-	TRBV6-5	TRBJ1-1	CASSNPRRMNTEAFF	TGTGCCAGCAGTAATCCTAGGCGCATGAACACTGAAGCTTTCTTT
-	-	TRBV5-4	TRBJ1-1	CASSFGAAETAEAFF	TGTGCCAGCAGCTTTGGTGCGGCAGAGACCGCTGAAGCTTTCTTT
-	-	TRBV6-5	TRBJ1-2	CASRQDSLSYGYTF	TGTGCCAGCAGACAGGACAGCTTATCGTATGGCTACACCTTC
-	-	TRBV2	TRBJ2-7	CASSLVGHEQYF	TGTGCCAGCAGTCTAGTTGGCCACGAGCAGTACTTC
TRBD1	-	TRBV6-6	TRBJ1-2	CASRQTGGLNYGYTF	TGTGCCAGCAGACAGACAGGGGGCCTAAACTATGGCTACACCTTC
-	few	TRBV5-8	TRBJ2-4	CASSSPDSLLNIQYF	TGTGCCAGCAGCTCACCGGACAGCCTCTTGAACATTCAGTACTTC
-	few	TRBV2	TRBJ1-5	CASSEGGSDQPQHF	TGTGCCAGCAGTGAGGGAGGTTCGGATCAGCCCCAGCATTTT
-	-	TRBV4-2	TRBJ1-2	CASSPLGRRLDGYTF	TGTGCCAGCAGCCCGCTGGGTCGGCGGTTGGATGGCTACACCTTC
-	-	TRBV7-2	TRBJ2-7	CASSSLTGYSYEQYF	TGTGCCAGCAGCTCTCTAACAGGGTATAGCTACGAGCAGTACTTC
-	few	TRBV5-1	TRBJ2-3	CASSTYSDTQYF	TGCGCCAGCAGCACCTATTCGGATACGCAGTATTTT
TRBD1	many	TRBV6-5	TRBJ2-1	CASSFSGTGGNEQFF	TGTGCCAGCAGTTTCTCCGGGACAGGGGGGAATGAGCAGTTCTTC
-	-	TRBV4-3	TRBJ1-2	CASSQDSRGGYTF	TGCGCCAGCAGCCAAGATTCCCGGGGGGGCTACACCTTC
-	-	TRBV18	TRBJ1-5	CASSLTGGNLGNQPQHF	TGTGCCAGCTCACTGACCGGGGGGAACTTGGGCAATCAGCCCCAGCATTTT
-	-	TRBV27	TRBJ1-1	CASSLYKNTEAFF	TGTGCCAGCAGTTTATACAAGAACACTGAAGCTTTCTTT
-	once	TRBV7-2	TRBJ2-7	CASSLGTATSYEQYF	TGTGCCAGCAGCTTAGGGACAGCTACCTCCTACGAGCAGTACTTC
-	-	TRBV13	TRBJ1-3	CASSPAWTPSSGNTIYF	TGTGCCAGCAGCCCTGCGTGGACACCGAGCTCTGGAAACACCATATATTTT
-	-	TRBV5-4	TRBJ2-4	CASSPGQLAKNIQYF	TGTGCCAGCAGCCCCGGACAGTTAGCCAAAAACATTCAGTACTTC
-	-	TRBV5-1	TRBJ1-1	CASSSDSLNTEAFF	TGCGCCAGCAGCTCGGACAGTTTGAACACTGAAGCTTTCTTT
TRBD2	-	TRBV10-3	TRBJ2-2	CAITDLAGGDTGELFF	TGTGCCATCACCGATCTAGCGGGGGGTGACACCGGGGAGCTGTTTTTT
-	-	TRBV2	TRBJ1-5	CASRAFRNQPQHF	TGTGCCAGCAGAGCCTTCCGGAATCAGCCCCAGCATTTT
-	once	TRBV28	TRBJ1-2	CASRTTGFETGYTF	TGTGCCAGCAGGACAACAGGGTTTGAGACTGGCTACACCTTC
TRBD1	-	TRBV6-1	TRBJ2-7	CASSVQDRGYEQYF	TGTGCCAGCAGTGTACAGGACAGGGGGTACGAGCAGTACTTC
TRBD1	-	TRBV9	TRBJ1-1	CASSVGTGPRLREAFF	TGTGCCAGCAGCGTAGGGACAGGTCCCCGATTGCGGGAAGCTTTCTTT
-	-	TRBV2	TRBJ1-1	CASSSLGANTEAFF	TGTGCCAGCAGTTCCCTGGGAGCGAACACTGAAGCTTTCTTT
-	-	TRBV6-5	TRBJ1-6	CASSYAGGDSPLHF	TGTGCCAGCAGTTACGCGGGGGGCGATTCACCCCTCCACTTT
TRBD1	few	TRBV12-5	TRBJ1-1	CASGPQGSTEAFF	TGTGCTAGTGGCCCACAGGGGTCCACTGAAGCTTTCTTT
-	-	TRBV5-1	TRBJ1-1	CASSQEGTNTEAFF	TGCGCCAGCAGCCAGGAGGGGACGAACACTGAAGCTTTCTTT
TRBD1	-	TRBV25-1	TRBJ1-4	CASSEQGGKLFF	TGTGCCAGCAGTGAGCAGGGGGGAAAACTGTTTTTT
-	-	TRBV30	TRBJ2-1	CACFRLSLYNEQFF	TGTGCCTGTTTCAGGCTCTCCCTATACAATGAGCAGTTCTTC
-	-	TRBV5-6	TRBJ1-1	CASSLRRQFAEAFF	TGTGCCAGCAGCTTGCGTCGACAGTTCGCTGAAGCTTTCTTT
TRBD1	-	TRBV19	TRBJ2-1	CASSPQGQGYNEQFF	TGTGCCAGTAGTCCTCAAGGACAGGGGTACAATGAGCAGTTCTTC
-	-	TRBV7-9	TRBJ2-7	CASSSPRGGAGLSYEQYF	TGTGCCAGCAGCTCCCCGCGAGGCGGGGCGGGACTGTCCTACGAGCAGTACTTC
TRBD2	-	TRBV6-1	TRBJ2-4	CASSELAGAVQYF	TGTGCCAGCAGTGAACTAGCGGGGGCGGTTCAGTACTTC
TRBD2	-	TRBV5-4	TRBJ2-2	CASSFAGGMIGELFF	TGTGCCAGCAGCTTTGCGGGGGGGATGATCGGGGAGCTGTTTTTT
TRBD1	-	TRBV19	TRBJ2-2	CASSIDRGGRTGELFF	TGTGCCAGTAGTATAGATCGAGGGGGCCGGACCGGGGAGCTGTTTTTT
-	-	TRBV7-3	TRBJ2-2	CASRAVRTGELFF	TGTGCCAGCAGGGCGGTGAGGACCGGGGAGCTGTTTTTT
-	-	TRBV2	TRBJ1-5	CASRANQGNQPQHF	TGTGCCAGCAGGGCAAATCAGGGCAATCAGCCCCAGCATTTT